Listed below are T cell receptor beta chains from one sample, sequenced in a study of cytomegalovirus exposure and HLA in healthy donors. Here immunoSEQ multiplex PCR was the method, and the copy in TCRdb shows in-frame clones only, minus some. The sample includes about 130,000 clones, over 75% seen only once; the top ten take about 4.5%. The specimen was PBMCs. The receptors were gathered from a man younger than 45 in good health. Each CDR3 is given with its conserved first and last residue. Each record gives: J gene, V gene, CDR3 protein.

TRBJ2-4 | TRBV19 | CASSRYSGRGDIQYF
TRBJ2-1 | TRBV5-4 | CASSLFLAGESGEQFF
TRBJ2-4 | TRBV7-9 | CASSEAGTGRTNIQYF
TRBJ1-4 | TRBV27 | CASSLQAGLGEKLFF
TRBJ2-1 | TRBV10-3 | CAISESALAYNEQFF
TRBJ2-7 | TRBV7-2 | CASSLGGRSIF
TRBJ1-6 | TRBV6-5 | CASRDRGNSPLHF
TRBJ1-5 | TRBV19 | CASSDWTGSHQPQHF
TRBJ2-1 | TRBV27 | CASTARPSGSNEQFF
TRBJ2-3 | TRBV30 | CAWSSNRGKGDTQYF
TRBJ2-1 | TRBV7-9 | CASSFSGSSYNEQFF
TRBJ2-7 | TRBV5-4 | CASTRLLYEQYF
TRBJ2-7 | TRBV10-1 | CASSEDPRSGYEQYF
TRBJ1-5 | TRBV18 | CASSLTGKENQPQHF
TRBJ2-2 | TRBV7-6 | CASSSPGGAAGANTGELFF
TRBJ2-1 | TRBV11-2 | CASSERSHEQFF
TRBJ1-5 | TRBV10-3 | CAISVEEGQPQHF
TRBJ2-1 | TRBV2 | CAGRSRSYNEQFF
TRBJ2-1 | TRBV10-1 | CASSDPGGLKNEQFF
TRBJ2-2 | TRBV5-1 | CASSRLQDSNTGELFF
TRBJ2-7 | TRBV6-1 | CASSEIQGTNEQYF
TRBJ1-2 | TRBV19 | CASRTQGADGYTF
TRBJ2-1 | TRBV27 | CASSLSIWREVNNEQFF
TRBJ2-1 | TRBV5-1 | CASSFREDNEQFF
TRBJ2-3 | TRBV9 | CASSGGGGGPTDTQYF
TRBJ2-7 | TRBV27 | CASSQATGYEQYF
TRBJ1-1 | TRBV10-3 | CAISDRDRKMNTEAFF
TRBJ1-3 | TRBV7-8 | CASSIVAVSSGNTIYF